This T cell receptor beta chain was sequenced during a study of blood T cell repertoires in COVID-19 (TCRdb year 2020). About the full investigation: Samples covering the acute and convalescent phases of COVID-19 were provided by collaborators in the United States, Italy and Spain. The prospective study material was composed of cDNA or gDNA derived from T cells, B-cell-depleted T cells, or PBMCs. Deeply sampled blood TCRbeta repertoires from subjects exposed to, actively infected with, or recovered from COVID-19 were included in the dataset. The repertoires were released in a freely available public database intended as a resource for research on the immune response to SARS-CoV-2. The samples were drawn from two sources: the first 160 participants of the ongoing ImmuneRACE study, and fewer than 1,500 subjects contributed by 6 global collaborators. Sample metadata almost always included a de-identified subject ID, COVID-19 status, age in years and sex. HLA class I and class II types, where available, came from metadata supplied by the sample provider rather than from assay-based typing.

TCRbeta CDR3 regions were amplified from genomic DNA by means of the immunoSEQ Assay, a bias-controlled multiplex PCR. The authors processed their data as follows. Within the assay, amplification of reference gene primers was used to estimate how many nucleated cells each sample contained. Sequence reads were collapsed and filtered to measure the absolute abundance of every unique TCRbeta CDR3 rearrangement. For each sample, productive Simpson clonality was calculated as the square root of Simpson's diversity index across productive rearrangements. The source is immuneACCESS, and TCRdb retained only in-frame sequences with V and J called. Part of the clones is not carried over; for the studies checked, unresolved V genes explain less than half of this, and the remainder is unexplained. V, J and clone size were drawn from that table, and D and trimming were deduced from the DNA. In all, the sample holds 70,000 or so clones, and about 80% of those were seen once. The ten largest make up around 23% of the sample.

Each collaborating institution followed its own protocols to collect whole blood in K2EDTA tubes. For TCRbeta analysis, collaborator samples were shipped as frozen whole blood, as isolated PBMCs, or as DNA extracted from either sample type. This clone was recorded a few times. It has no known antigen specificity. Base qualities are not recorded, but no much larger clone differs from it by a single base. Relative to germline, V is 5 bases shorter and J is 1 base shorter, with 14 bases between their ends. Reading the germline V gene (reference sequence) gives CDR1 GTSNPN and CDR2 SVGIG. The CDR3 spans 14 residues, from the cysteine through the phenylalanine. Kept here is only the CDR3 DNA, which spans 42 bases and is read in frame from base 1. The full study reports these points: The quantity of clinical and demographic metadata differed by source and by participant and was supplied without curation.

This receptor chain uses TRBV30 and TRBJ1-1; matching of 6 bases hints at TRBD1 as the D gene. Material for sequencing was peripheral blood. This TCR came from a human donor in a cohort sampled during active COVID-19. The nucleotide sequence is TGTGCCTGGTCGCTTGGGGGGGCGAACACTGAAGCTTTCTTT. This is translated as CAWSLGGANTEAFF.